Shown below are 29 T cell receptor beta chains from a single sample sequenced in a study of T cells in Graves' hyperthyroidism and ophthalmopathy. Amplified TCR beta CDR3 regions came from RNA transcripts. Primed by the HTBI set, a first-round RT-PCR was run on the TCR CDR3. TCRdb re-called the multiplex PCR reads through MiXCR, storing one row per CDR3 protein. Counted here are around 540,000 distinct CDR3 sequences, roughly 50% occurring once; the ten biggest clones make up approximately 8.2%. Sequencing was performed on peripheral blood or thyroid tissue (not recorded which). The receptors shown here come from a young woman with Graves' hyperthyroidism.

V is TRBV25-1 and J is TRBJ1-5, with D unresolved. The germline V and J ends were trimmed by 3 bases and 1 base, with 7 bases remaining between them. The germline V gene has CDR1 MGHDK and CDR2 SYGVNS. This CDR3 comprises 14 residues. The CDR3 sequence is CASSDVGSNQPQHF. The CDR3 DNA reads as TGTGCCAGCAGTGATGTAGGAAGCAATCAGCCCCAGCATTTT.

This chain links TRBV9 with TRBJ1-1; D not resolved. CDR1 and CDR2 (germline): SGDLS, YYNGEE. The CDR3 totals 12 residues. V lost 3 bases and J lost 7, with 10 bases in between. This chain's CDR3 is CASSASVGEAFF. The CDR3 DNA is TGTGCCAGCAGCGCTTCTGTCGGTGAAGCTTTCTTT.

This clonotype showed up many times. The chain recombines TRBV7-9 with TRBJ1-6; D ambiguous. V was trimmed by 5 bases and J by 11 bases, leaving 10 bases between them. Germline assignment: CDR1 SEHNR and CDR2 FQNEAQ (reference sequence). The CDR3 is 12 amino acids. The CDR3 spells CASSPSGAPLHF. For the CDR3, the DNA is TGTGCCAGCAGCCCAAGCGGGGCACCCCTCCACTTT.

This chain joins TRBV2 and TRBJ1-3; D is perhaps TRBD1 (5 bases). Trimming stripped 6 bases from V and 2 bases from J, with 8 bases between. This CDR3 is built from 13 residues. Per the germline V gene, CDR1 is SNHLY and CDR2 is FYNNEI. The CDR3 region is CASRSDTGNTIYF. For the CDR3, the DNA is TGTGCCAGCAGATCGGACACTGGAAACACCATATATTTT.

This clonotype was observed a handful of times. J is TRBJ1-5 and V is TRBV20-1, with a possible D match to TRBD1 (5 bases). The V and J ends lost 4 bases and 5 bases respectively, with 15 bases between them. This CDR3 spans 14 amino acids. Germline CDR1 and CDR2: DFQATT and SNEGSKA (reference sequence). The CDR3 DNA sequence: TGCAGTGCTACAACGGACATTGCCGATCAGCCCCAGCATTTT. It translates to CSATTDIADQPQHF.

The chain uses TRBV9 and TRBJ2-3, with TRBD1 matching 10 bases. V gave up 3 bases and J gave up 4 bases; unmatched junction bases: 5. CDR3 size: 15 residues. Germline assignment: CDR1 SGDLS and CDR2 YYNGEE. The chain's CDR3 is CASSGGTGVADTQYF. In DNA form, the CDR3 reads TGTGCCAGCAGCGGGGGGACAGGGGTGGCAGATACGCAGTATTTT.

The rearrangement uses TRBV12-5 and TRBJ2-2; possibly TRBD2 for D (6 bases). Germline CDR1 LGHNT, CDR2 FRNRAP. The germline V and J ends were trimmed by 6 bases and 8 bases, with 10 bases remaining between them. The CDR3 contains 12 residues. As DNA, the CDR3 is TGTGCTAGTGGCTATCGGGAGGGGGAGCTGTTTTTT. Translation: CASGYREGELFF.

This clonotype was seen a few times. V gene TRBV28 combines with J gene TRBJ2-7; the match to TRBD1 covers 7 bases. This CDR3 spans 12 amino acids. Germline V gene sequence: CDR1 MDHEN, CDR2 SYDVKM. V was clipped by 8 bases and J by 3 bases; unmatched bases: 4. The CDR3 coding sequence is TGTGCCAGCCGGGACAGCTTCTACGAGCAGTACTTC. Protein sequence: CASRDSFYEQYF.

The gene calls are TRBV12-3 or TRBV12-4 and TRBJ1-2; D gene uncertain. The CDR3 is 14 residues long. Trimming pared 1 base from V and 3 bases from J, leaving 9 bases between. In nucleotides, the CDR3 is TGTGCCAGCAGTTTAGGTGAAACAGACTATGGCTACACCTTC. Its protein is CASSLGETDYGYTF.

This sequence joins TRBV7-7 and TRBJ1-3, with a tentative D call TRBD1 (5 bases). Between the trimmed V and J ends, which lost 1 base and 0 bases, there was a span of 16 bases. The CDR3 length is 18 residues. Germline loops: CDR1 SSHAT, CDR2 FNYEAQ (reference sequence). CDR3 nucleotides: TGTGCCAGCAGCTTAGTCGAGGGACCTACGGCCTCTGGAAACACCATATATTTT. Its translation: CASSLVEGPTASGNTIYF.

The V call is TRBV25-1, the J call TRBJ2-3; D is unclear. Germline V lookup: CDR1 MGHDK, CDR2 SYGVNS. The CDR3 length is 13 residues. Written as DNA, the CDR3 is TGTGCTAGAGTGCCGTTTGGCACAGATACGCAGTATTTT. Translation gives CARVPFGTDTQYF.

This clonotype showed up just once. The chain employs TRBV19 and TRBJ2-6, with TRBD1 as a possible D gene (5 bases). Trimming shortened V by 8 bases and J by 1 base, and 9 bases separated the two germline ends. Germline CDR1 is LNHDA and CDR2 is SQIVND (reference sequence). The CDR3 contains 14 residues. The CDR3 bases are TGTGCCAGTGATTCAGGGTCTGGGGCCAACGTCCTGACTTTC. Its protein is CASDSGSGANVLTF. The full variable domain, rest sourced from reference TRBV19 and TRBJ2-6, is DGGITQSPKYLFRKEGQNVTLSCEQNLNHDAMYWYRQDPGQGLRLIYYSQIVNDFQKGDIAEGYSVSREKKESFPLTVTSAQKNPTAFYLCASDSGSGANVLTFGAGSRLTVL.

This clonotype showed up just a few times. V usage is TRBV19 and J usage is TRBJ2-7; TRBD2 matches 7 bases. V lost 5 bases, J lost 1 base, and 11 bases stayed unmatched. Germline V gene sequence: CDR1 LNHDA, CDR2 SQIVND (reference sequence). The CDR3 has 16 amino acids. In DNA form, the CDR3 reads TGTGCCAGTAGTCGGGAGGATGGGGCTGCATCCTACGAGCAGTACTTC. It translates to CASSREDGAASYEQYF. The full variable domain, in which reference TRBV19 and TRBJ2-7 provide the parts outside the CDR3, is DGGITQSPKYLFRKEGQNVTLSCEQNLNHDAMYWYRQDPGQGLRLIYYSQIVNDFQKGDIAEGYSVSREKKESFPLTVTSAQKNPTAFYLCASSREDGAASYEQYFGPGTRLTVT.

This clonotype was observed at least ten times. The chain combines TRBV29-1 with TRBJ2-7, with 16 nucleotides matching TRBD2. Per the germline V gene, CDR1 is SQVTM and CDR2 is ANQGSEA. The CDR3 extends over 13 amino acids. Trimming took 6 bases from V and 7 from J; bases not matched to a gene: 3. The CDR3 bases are TGCAGCGTGAAGGGACTAGCGGGAGGGGAGCAGTACTTC. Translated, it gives CSVKGLAGGEQYF.

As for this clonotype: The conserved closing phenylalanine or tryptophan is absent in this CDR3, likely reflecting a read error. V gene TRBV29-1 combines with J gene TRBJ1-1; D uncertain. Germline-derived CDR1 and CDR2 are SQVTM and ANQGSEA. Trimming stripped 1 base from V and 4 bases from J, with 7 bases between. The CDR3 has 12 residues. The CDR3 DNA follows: TGCAGCGTTGAAGGACTAGGCACTGAAGCTTTCCTT. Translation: CSVEGLGTEAFL.

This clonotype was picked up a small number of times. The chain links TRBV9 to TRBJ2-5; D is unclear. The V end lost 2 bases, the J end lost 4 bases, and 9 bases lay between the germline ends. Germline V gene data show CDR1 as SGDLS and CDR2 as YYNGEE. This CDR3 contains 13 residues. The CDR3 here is CASSVRVRETQYF. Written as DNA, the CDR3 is TGTGCCAGCAGCGTTCGGGTGAGAGAGACCCAGTACTTC.

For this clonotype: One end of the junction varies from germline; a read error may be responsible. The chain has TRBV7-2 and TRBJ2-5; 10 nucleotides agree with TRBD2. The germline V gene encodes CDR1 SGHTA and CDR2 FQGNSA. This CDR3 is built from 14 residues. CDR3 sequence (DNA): TGCGCCAGCAGCCTCTTAGCGGGAGGCGAGACCCAGTGCTTC. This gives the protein CASSLLAGGETQCF.

CDR3 nucleotide sequence: TGTGCCAGCAGTGATTCCCCGACTAGCGGCTTCTACAATGAGCAGTTCTTC. Encoded protein: CASSDSPTSGFYNEQFF. V gene TRBV6-4 combines with J gene TRBJ2-1; 9 nucleotides align to TRBD2. V gave up 3 bases and J gave up 3 bases; unmatched junction bases: 9. The CDR3 loop spans 17 amino acids. Looked up from germline, CDR1 is MRHNA and CDR2 is SNTAGT.

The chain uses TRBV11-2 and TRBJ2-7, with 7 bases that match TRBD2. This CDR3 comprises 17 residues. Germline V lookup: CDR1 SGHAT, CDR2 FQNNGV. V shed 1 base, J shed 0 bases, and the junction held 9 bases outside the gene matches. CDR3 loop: CASSLGVGGLVSYEQYF. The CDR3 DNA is TGTGCCAGCAGCTTAGGGGTGGGAGGGCTCGTCTCCTACGAGCAGTACTTC. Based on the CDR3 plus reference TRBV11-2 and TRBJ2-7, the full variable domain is EAGVAQSPRYKIIEKRQSVAFWCNPISGHATLYWYQQILGQGPKLLIQFQNNGVVDDSQLPKDRFSAERLKGVDSTLKIQPAKLEDSAVYLCASSLGVGGLVSYEQYFGPGTRLTVT.

The CDR3 DNA follows: TGTGCCATCAGTGAATCCACCGGGAACCTGGAGACCCAGTACTTC. Translated: CAISESTGNLETQYF. The chain links TRBV10-3 to TRBJ2-5; possible D gene TRBD2, 5 bases. Deletions cut 3 bases from V and 5 bases from J, with 16 bases between. Germline-derived CDR1 and CDR2 are ENHRY and SYGVKD. The CDR3 covers 15 residues.

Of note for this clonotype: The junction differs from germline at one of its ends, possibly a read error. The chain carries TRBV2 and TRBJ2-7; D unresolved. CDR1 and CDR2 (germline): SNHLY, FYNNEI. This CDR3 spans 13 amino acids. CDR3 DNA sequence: TGTGCCAGCATTGCCAACGGTCCCTACGAGCGGTACTTC. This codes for CASIANGPYERYF.

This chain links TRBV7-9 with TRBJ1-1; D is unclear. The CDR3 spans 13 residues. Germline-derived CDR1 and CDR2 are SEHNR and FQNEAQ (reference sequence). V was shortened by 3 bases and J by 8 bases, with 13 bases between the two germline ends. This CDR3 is CASSLGSAREAFF. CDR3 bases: TGTGCCAGCAGCTTGGGATCCGCTCGGGAAGCTTTCTTT. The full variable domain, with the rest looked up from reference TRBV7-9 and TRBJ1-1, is DTGVSQNPRHKITKRGQNVTFRCDPISEHNRLYWYRQTLGQGPEFLTYFQNEAQLEKSRLLSDRFSAERPKGSFSTLEIQRTEQGDSAMYLCASSLGSAREAFFGQGTRLTVV.

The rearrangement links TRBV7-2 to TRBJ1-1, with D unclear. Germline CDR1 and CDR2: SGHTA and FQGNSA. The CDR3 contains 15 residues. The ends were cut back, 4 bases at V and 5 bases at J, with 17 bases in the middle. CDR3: CASSSGQLVGTEAFF. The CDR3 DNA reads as TGTGCCAGCAGCTCGGGCCAATTGGTGGGGACTGAAGCTTTCTTT.

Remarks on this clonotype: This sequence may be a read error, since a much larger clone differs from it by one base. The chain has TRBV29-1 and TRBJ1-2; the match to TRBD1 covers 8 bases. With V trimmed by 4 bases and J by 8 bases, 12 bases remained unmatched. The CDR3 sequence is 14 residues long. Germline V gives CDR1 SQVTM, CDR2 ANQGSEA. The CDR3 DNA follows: TGCAGCGTTGGTAGGGACTGGGGACAGGTGGGCTACACCTTC. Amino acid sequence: CSVGRDWGQVGYTF. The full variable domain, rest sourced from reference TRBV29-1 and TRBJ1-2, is SAVISQKPSRDICQRGTSLTIQCQVDSQVTMMFWYRQQPGQSLTLIATANQGSEATYESGFVIDKFPISRPNLTFSTLTVSNMSPEDSSIYLCSVGRDWGQVGYTFGSGTRLTVV.

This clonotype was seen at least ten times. CDR3 amino acids: CASTQDRVYETQYF. The DNA for the CDR3 is TGTGCCAGCACCCAAGACAGGGTATACGAGACCCAGTACTTC. V usage is TRBV12-3 or TRBV12-4 and J usage is TRBJ2-5; 7 nucleotides align to TRBD1. V dropped 7 bases and J dropped 5; count of bases not matched to a gene: 10. This CDR3 region has 14 residues.

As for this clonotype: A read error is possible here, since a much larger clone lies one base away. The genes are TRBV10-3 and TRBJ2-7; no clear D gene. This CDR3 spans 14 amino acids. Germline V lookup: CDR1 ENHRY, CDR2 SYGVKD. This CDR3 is CAISRGLSSFEQYF. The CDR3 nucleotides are TGTGCCATTTCACGTGGGTTGAGCTCCTTCGAGCAGTACTTC.

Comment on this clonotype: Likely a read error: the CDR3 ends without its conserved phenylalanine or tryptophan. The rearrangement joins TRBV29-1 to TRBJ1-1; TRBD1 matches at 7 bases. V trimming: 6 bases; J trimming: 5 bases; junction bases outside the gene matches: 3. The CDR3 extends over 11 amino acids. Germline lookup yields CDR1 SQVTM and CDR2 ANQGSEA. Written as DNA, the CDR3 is TGCAGCGTGCGGGGACAGACTGAAGCTTTCTAT. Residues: CSVRGQTEAFY.

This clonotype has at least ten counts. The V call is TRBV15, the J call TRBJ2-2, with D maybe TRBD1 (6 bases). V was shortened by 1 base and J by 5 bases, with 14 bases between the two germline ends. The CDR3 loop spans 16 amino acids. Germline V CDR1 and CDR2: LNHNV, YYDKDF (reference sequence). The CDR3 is CATSRGTVVGTGELFF. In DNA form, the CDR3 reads TGTGCCACCAGCAGAGGGACAGTCGTTGGGACCGGGGAGCTGTTTTTT.

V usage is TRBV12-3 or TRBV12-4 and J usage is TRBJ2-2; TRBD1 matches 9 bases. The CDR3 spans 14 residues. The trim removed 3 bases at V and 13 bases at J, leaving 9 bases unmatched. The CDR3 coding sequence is TGTGCCAGCAGTTTCCAGGGACAGGGAATGACGCTGTTTTTT. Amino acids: CASSFQGQGMTLFF.